Listed below are T cell receptor beta chains from one sample, sequenced in a study of T cells in Graves' hyperthyroidism and ophthalmopathy. TCRdb recomputed calls from the multiplex PCR reads with MiXCR, one row per CDR3 protein. The data contain 690,000 or so distinct CDR3 sequences, over 15% of them singletons. The material sequenced was blood. Source of these receptors: a woman aged 50 to 60 with Graves' hyperthyroidism that later progressed to Graves' ophthalmopathy. Both conserved end residues are part of each CDR3. A D gene is named only where the DNA matches it firmly. Clone size is given for some rows only: seen once, a few or many times, or a class if the clone is expanded.

>-|many|TRBV18|TRBJ1-2
TGTGCCAGCTCACCACCCATTTCTATAGGCGGCTACACCTTC
CASSPPISIGGYTF
>TRBD1|many|TRBV11-2|TRBJ1-1
TGTGCCAGCAGCTTAAGGGACAGGTGGAACACTGAAGCTTTCTTT
CASSLRDRWNTEAFF
>-|many|TRBV12-3/TRBV12-4|TRBJ1-6
TGTGCCAGCAGTTTTGACAGGTCTAATTCACCCCTCCACTTT
CASSFDRSNSPLHF
>TRBD1|many|TRBV5-1|TRBJ1-1
TGCGCCAGCAGCTTGGTCGCAGGGGGCCGCGACATGAACACTGAAGCTTTCTTT
CASSLVAGGRDMNTEAFF
>-|few|TRBV18|TRBJ2-7
TGTGCCGGCTCAGAAACAGATCCGGCTTTAAGCTACGAGCAGTACTTC
CAGSETDPALSYEQYF
>-|-|TRBV11-2|TRBJ1-4
TGTGCCAGCAGCGAGGCTGGGGGCGTTGAAAAACTGTTTTTT
CASSEAGGVEKLFF
>TRBD1|-|TRBV6-1|TRBJ1-2
TGTGCCAGCACACAGGGGCTGTGGGTCTATGGCTACACCTTC
CASTQGLWVYGYTF
>TRBD1|few|TRBV29-1|TRBJ1-1
TGCAGCGTTCGCAGGACAGGGGCCCCTAGCACTGAAGCTTTCTTT
CSVRRTGAPSTEAFF
>TRBD1|-|TRBV9|TRBJ2-1
TGTGCCAGCAGCGAAGCTGGGGGACAGAATGAGCAGTTCTTC
CASSEAGGQNEQFF
>-|-|TRBV2|TRBJ1-4
TGTGCCAGAGGGGGGCGAGGCTACGAAAAACTGTTTTTT
CARGGRGYEKLFF
>TRBD2|-|TRBV18|TRBJ2-5
TGTGCCAGCTCCGGACTAGCGGGTTTCCAAGAGACCCAGTACTTC
CASSGLAGFQETQYF
>TRBD2|many|TRBV11-3|TRBJ2-5
TGTGCCAGCAGCTCTTCTAGCGGGGGCTACCAAGAGACCCAGTACTTC
CASSSSSGGYQETQYF
>-|few|TRBV20-1|TRBJ2-1
TGCAGTGCTCTAGGCTCCGCCGACTCCTACAATGAGCAGTTCTTC
CSALGSADSYNEQFF
>TRBD1|few|TRBV24-1|TRBJ2-2
TGTGCCACCAGTGACCCCGGACAGGGAGGCGGCACCGGGGAGCTGTTTTTT
CATSDPGQGGGTGELFF
>-|few|TRBV5-1|TRBJ2-1
TGCGCCAGCAGCTTGGGGACACATAATGAGCAGTTCTTC
CASSLGTHNEQFF
>-|few|TRBV5-1|TRBJ1-6
TGCGCCAGCAGCTTGGTAAACGCCGGCGATTCACCCCTCCACTTT
CASSLVNAGDSPLHF
>-|once|TRBV7-9|TRBJ1-5
TGTGCCAGCAGCTTCGGAGGGTTTCGGCCCCAGCATTTT
CASSFGGFRPQHF
>-|many|TRBV19|TRBJ1-1
TGTGCCAGTAGTAGCGGGGGACACAGTGAAGCTTTCTTT
CASSSGGHSEAFF
>-|many|TRBV12-3/TRBV12-4|TRBJ2-1
TGTGCCAGCAGTTTTCACGGTATCGATGAGCAGTTCTTC
CASSFHGIDEQFF
>-|-|TRBV19|TRBJ2-1
TGTGCCAGCCGGGGGTGGGTCTTAGATGAGCAGTTCTTC
CASRGWVLDEQFF
>TRBD2|many|TRBV12-3/TRBV12-4|TRBJ2-1
TGTGCCAGCAGTTTTGGGTTAGCGGGGGGAAATGAGCAGTTCTTC
CASSFGLAGGNEQFF
>TRBD1|-|TRBV6-2/TRBV6-3|TRBJ2-1
TGTGCCAGCAGCCAAACCGGGACAGGGAACAATGAGCAGTTCTTC
CASSQTGTGNNEQFF
>TRBD1|-|TRBV5-1|TRBJ1-4
TGCGCCAGCAGCTTGGGGGGACAGGACCAAAAACTGTTTTTT
CASSLGGQDQKLFF
>-|-|TRBV7-9|TRBJ2-1
TGTGCCAGCAGCTTCGATCCTGAGCAGTTCTTC
CASSFDPEQFF
>TRBD1|few|TRBV2|TRBJ1-4
TGTGCCAGCAGACCAACCGGGACAGGAAACTTCAGGGGGGAAAAACTGTTTTTT
CASRPTGTGNFRGEKLFF
>TRBD1|once|TRBV11-2|TRBJ1-6
TGTGCCAGCAGCAAATCCTCTGACAGGGGGCATGTTAATTCACCCCTCCACTTT
CASSKSSDRGHVNSPLHF
>-|many|TRBV5-1|TRBJ2-3
TGCGCCAGCAGCATGGCTCAGGGCACAGATACGCAGTATTTT
CASSMAQGTDTQYF
>-|few|TRBV6-1|TRBJ1-5
TGTGCCAGCAGAAACACGTGGGGGGCGGATCAGCCCCAGCATTTT
CASRNTWGADQPQHF
>-|many|TRBV11-1|TRBJ2-5
TGTGCCAGCAGCGCAAGGGGATGGTTGTCTTGGGAGACCCAGTACTTC
CASSARGWLSWETQYF
>TRBD2|many|TRBV7-3|TRBJ2-7
TGTGCCAGCAGCTTAACGCGGGGGTCCTACGAGCAGTACTTC
CASSLTRGSYEQYF
>-|-|TRBV5-6|TRBJ1-5
TGTGCCAGCAGTAATGGAGGATACACTGGCAATCAGCCCCAGCATTTT
CASSNGGYTGNQPQHF
>-|many|TRBV30|TRBJ1-2
TGTGCCTGGAGCGTTGGGGGCGGTGGCTACACCTTC
CAWSVGGGGYTF
>TRBD2|many|TRBV20-1|TRBJ2-5
TGCAGTGCTAGAGACCACCGAGCGGGGGGGCAAGAGACCCAGTACTTC
CSARDHRAGGQETQYF
>TRBD1|many|TRBV12-3/TRBV12-4|TRBJ1-2
TGTGCCAGCAGTAGGGGACAGTCCGAGGGTTATGGCTACACCTTC
CASSRGQSEGYGYTF
>TRBD1|many|TRBV15|TRBJ1-5
TGTGCCACCAGCAGTGGACAGGGTTGGGTGCAGCCCCAGCATTTT
CATSSGQGWVQPQHF
>TRBD1|many|TRBV6-1|TRBJ1-1
TGTGCCAGCAGTCCCGGACAGGGCGACCTGAACACTGAAGCTTTCTTT
CASSPGQGDLNTEAFF